This record concerns one T cell receptor (beta chain) sequence. Its antigen is not yet known. The input lacks base qualities; no much larger clone sits a single base away. Libraries were built with 5' RACE. Reads for this sample came from a NextSeq 500. The TCR library protocol attached a unique molecular identifier to each TCR cDNA molecule to allow correction of PCR and sequencing errors. The study's own analysis went as follows. TCR identification, UMI-based error correction and CDR3 extraction were all carried out with Decombinator tools. Expanded TCRs were defined as those above a frequency of 2 per 1,000, corresponding to the top 1% of the tumor frequency distribution. Rényi diversity was computed with the R vegan package after subsampling each repertoire 100 times to 5,000 TCRs. To build CDR3 similarity networks, amino acid triplet string-kernel similarity was used, and CDR3s were connected when their pairwise similarity was above 0.82. TCRdb took the public reads, trimmed them with fastp at Q25, ran MiXCR for clone calling and kept in-frame beta chains. Records with the same CDR3 protein are collapsed into one entry carrying the most frequent genes and DNA. V and J calls and clone size were set by TCRdb, not the authors. Present in this sample are about 19,000 distinct CDR3 sequences, about 9% of which were seen just once. 36% of the sample is held by the ten biggest clonotypes.

Between the V and J ends, shortened by 4 bases and 2 bases respectively, the junction contains 15 bases. The CDR3 covers 15 residues, taking in both the cysteine and the phenylalanine. Only the CDR3 DNA stays, 45 bases, in frame from base 1. CDR1 and CDR2, looked up from the germline V gene, are SGDLS and YYNGEE. Taken with the paper, the label for time point translates to: blood at routine non-recurrence follow-up after resection. Without any cell sorting, TCR sequencing was performed on whole RNA extracted either from tumor and nontumor lung tissue or from cryopreserved PBMC samples. Patients were selected for TCR sequencing only if sufficient RNA was available from at least two tumor regions. This specimen belongs to a study of spatial heterogeneity in lung cancer (dated by TCRdb to between 2019 and 2020). Regarding the study in general: Donors were around 71 patients with early-stage, untreated non-small cell lung cancer from the lung TRACERx cohort. Beta-chain transcripts were consistently detected in greater numbers than alpha-chain transcripts, which likely reflects a higher abundance of beta-chain transcripts. The study linked features of the TCR repertoire to counts of nonsynonymous mutations, which were determined by whole-exome sequencing of tumor tissue. In the raw uncorrected reads, each unique combination of TCR and UMI appeared on average more than ten times. In non-small cell lung cancer, the study made a quantitative comparison of TCR alpha and beta repertoires among multiple tumor regions, matched nontumor lung and blood. Follow-up PBMC samples were sequenced whenever available, and the median time to follow-up was roughly 22 months after resection. Both alpha and beta chains were TCR-sequenced in samples taken at surgery, namely 220 tumor regions, more than 62 matched nontumor lung samples and 50 to 60 PBMC samples.

What the work shows at the level of the full study, not this receptor alone: Ubiquitous expanded tumor TCRs were found in blood more often at tumor resection than at routine follow-up. Only roughly 14 patients were included in comparisons of baseline and follow-up blood repertoires. Confirming at a functional level the hypothesis that regional TCRs recognize regional mutations was considered to require additional single-cell paired TCR alpha and beta sequencing.

The material sequenced was PBMCs, taken at follow-up. The rearranged segments are TRBV9 and TRBJ1-2; the D gene is perhaps TRBD1, on 6 matching bases. The sequence came from a female donor with early-stage non-small cell lung cancer. The CDR3 is CASSSSQGFNYGYTF. The bases are TGTGCCAGCAGCTCATCCCAGGGGTTCAACTATGGCTACACCTTC.